This is a list of T cell receptor beta chains from one sample in a study of T cell changes during pregnancy in multiple sclerosis. Clones were read by immunoSEQ multiplex PCR, and TCRdb kept only the in-frame ones, dropping some. Of under 70,000 clones listed, 90% are singletons. The specimen was peripheral blood, collected in the third trimester of pregnancy. The receptors were gathered from a female donor in good health, enrolled as a control in a pregnancy study. Both conserved end residues are part of each CDR3. Each record gives: CDR3 length, V gene, CDR3 protein.

14 TRBV5-5 CASRQEDSSYEQYF
13 TRBV6-1 CASSEGGPYEQYF
16 TRBV6-1 CASSETGQGAGGELFF
12 TRBV11-2 CASSRSAGEQYF
13 TRBV10-2 CASSEFWNTEAFF
16 TRBV19 CASSILGQGGNQPQHF
15 TRBV10-3 CAISPTGVVTDTQYF
13 TRBV9 CASSVKANTEAFF
13 TRBV11-2 CASSSQLNSPLHF
14 TRBV6-1 CAGKTGGPGQPQHF
15 TRBV5-4 CASSLGGKISDTQYF
13 TRBV6-4 CASSPGQAYGYTF
13 TRBV28 CASSLTGGRGYTF
17 TRBV4-1 CASSPSSGRGTYNEQFF
14 TRBV6-1 CASSGQGLTYEQYF
12 TRBV6-5 CASSSRGYEQYF
15 TRBV6-1 CASRETSGSTGELFF
16 TRBV12-5 CASGLVSGTPNTEAFF
15 TRBV19 CASSIGPGANYGYTF
15 TRBV28 CASSPPDRGRTEAFF
16 TRBV7-9 CASSLASGGVYNEQFF
16 TRBV5-4 CASSIGTSGRGYEQYF
14 TRBV6-4 CASSDSTSTDTQYF
15 TRBV5-6 CASSLGWASPYGYTF
14 TRBV10-3 CAISENPQGEKLFF
16 TRBV18 CASSPPKGVNTGELFF
17 TRBV11-3 CASSLGRASGNQETQYF
14 TRBV25-1 CASSAGGGITEAFF
13 TRBV28 CASTLAAGGAQYF
16 TRBV27 CASSLSRTGWGTEAFF
12 TRBV7-2 CASSPRSYGYTF
15 TRBV19 CASSTRDRAYYGYTF
14 TRBV10-3 CATRTGLEGNTIYF
14 TRBV5-1 CASSRDRGGSEAFF
13 TRBV11-3 CASSLDSEDTQYF
12 TRBV27 CASSLQGRAAFF
12 TRBV30 CAWSAFGNTIYF
14 TRBV4-1 CASSRTQGSSEAFF
14 TRBV12-5 CASGRDRGQDEQYF
15 TRBV5-1 CASSFTGGAGETQYF
15 TRBV27 CASSYDRTNNSPLHF
16 TRBV19 CASSKGRDGVGNTIYF
16 TRBV9 CASSPLTVSSGNTIYF
15 TRBV6-5 CASSSAGTGNQPQHF
13 TRBV25-1 CASWGGTGSIAFF
15 TRBV30 CAGQTGRISGNTIYF
15 TRBV10-3 CAISPDRGYNQPQHF
13 TRBV5-1 CASSFWGDTEAFF
15 TRBV10-3 CAIRGDRSLNTEAFF
15 TRBV6-5 CASTRGATGGYGYTF
15 TRBV4-1 CASSHNTHGSYEQYF
13 TRBV23-1 CACGGGERSPLHF
13 TRBV6-4 CASSDSDTYGYTF
13 TRBV7-8 CASSLRGESGYTF
12 TRBV25-1 CASSVRVGEAFF
13 TRBV29-1 CSVWGQGLGKLFF
14 TRBV15 CATRSGGFTDTQYF
15 TRBV11-2 CASSPGQGISYEQYF